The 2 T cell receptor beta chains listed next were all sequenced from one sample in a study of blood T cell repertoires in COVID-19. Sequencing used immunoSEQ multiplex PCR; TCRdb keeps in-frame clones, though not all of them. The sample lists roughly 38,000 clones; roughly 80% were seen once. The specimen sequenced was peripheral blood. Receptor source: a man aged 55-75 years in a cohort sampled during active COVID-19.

CDR3 DNA sequence: TGTGCCAGCAGCGTCAGGGTAAACTACGAGCAGTACTTC. Encoded protein: CASSVRVNYEQYF. The chain employs TRBV7-2 and TRBJ2-7, with D perhaps matching TRBD1 (5 bases). Germline V gene sequence: CDR1 SGHTA, CDR2 FQGNSA. This CDR3 spans 13 amino acids. Trimming removed 5 bases at V and 3 bases at J, with 11 bases between.

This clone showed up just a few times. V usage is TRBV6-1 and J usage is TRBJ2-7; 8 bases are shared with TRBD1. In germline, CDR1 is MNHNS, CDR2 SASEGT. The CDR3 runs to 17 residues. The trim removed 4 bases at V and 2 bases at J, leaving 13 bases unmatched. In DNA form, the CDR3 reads TGTGCCAGCAGTGCCCGAGTAGGGCAGGGGGCCGCCTACGAGCAGTACTTC. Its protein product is CASSARVGQGAAYEQYF.